These 8 T cell receptor beta chains were all obtained from the same sample, sequenced in a study of T cell responses to AZD1222 COVID-19 vaccine. Sequencing was performed with immunoSEQ multiplex PCR; in TCRdb, only in-frame clones are kept and a portion is missing. Among about 130,000 clones, 75% to 90% were seen once, and the ten largest hold about 4%. Sequencing used peripheral blood, obtained on day 0 of AZD1222 vaccination. These receptors all come from an adult in good health.

The chain links TRBV5-1 to TRBJ2-7; 7 bases map to TRBD1. After removal of 4 bases from V and 2 bases from J, the junction contained 9 bases not matched to a gene. Germline lookup yields CDR1 SGHRS and CDR2 YFSETQ. This CDR3 comprises 15 residues. In nucleotides, the CDR3 is TGCGCCAGCAGCATACCGGGACAGAGAACCTACGAGCAGTACTTC. It encodes CASSIPGQRTYEQYF.

The V call is TRBV28, the J call TRBJ1-5; D is possibly TRBD1 (5 bases). From germline, CDR1 is MDHEN and CDR2 SYDVKM. The CDR3 is made up of 15 amino acids. The germline V and J ends were trimmed by 11 bases and 5 bases, with 22 bases remaining between them. The CDR3, as DNA: TGTGCCGGAACAACCAAGGGGCTAAAGGATCAGCCCCAGCATTTT. It encodes CAGTTKGLKDQPQHF.

The V and J genes are TRBV9 and TRBJ1-2; tentative D call: TRBD1 (6 bases). The CDR3 length is 15 residues. Germline loops: CDR1 SGDLS, CDR2 YYNGEE. V was trimmed by 2 bases and J by 4 bases, leaving 15 bases between them. The CDR3 loop is CASSVAADSSYGYTF. The DNA for the CDR3 is TGTGCCAGCAGCGTTGCCGCGGACAGTTCCTATGGCTACACCTTC. The entire variable domain, with the rest obtained from reference TRBV9 and TRBJ1-2, is as follows: DSGVTQTPKHLITATGQRVTLRCSPRSGDLSVYWYQQSLDQGLQFLIQYYNGEERAKGNILERFSAQQFPDLHSELNLSSLELGDSALYFCASSVAADSSYGYTFGSGTRLTVV.

V and J are TRBV28 and TRBJ1-5; D might be TRBD1 (6 bases). Looked up from germline, CDR1 is MDHEN and CDR2 is SYDVKM. Trimming took off 6 bases at V and 5 bases at J, with 14 bases between the two ends. The CDR3 consists of 14 residues. CDR3 nucleotide sequence: TGTGCCAGCAGATGGGACACCACCTATCAGCCCCAGCATTTT. This translates into CASRWDTTYQPQHF.

The chain has TRBV5-1 and TRBJ2-1, with TRBD1 identical over 8 bases. The CDR3 has 16 residues. Trimming took 4 bases from V and 0 from J; bases not matched to a gene: 6. Germline V CDR1 and CDR2: SGHRS, YFSETQ. As DNA, the CDR3 is TGCGCCAGCAGCCGCGGACAGGGCAGCTCCTACAATGAGCAGTTCTTC. Translation: CASSRGQGSSYNEQFF.

The gene calls are TRBV5-1 and TRBJ1-1, with 8 positions matching TRBD1. Germline V CDR1 and CDR2: SGHRS, YFSETQ. Losses at the gene ends were 0 bases for V and 2 bases for J; bases not matched to a gene: 9. The CDR3 spans 17 residues. The CDR3 loop reads CASSLENRGRVNTEAFF. CDR3 sequence (DNA): TGCGCCAGCAGCTTGGAAAACAGGGGGAGGGTTAACACTGAAGCTTTCTTT.

This rearrangement joins TRBV3-1 (or the pseudogene TRBV3-2) to TRBJ2-1; D gene unclear. The CDR3 length is 14 residues. V lost 8 bases and J 1 base, leaving 12 bases between the germline ends. The germline CDR1 and CDR2 sequences are LGHDT and YNNKEL (reference sequence). CDR3 bases: TGTGCCAGCGTCGGGCAGCCGTCCTACAATGAGCAGTTCTTC. The encoded protein is CASVGQPSYNEQFF.

The V gene is TRBV5-1, the J gene TRBJ1-5; 9 bases line up with TRBD1. Trimming removed 4 bases from V and 6 bases from J; junction bases left unmatched: 8. CDR3 length: 15 residues. The germline V gene has CDR1 SGHRS and CDR2 YFSETQ. The CDR3 nucleotides are TGCGCCAGCAGCACGGGACAGGGAAATGGTCAGCCCCAGCATTTT. Encoded protein: CASSTGQGNGQPQHF.